This T cell receptor beta chain was found in a study of T cells in Graves' hyperthyroidism and ophthalmopathy. There are 16 residues in the CDR3. The V gene's germline CDR1 is LGHNT and CDR2 FRNRAP. V was cut by 0 bases and J by 5 bases, with 16 bases left in between. Amplification targeted TCR beta CDR3 regions from RNA transcripts. TCR CDR3 underwent first-round RT-PCR with the HTBI primer set. A single record per CDR3 protein comes from TCRdb applying MiXCR to the multiplex PCR reads. The sample records 600,000 or so distinct CDR3 sequences, roughly 16% being singletons. The specimen was blood. The rearrangement joins TRBV12-5 to TRBJ1-1; D is uncertain. This TCR was sampled from a young woman with Graves' hyperthyroidism. CDR3 nucleotides: TGTGCTAGTGGTTTGGTACCGGCAGACGCCCTGACTGAAGCTTTCTTT. Protein: CASGLVPADALTEAFF.